This TCR beta chain was captured in a study of T cell responses to AZD1222 COVID-19 vaccine. About the study: Recipients boosted at about 4 weeks or about 12 weeks are pooled.

The data were produced by immunoSEQ multiplex PCR, yet TCRdb's version contains in-frame clones alone and is incomplete. This table has 150,000 to 200,000 clones, just under 90% appearing once. Worth noting for this clone: Its specificity is unknown.

V was pared by 4 bases and J by 4 bases, with 5 bases of the junction left unmatched. The CDR3 totals 15 residues. CDR1 and CDR2 (germline): SGHRS, YFSETQ. Study-wide results and limits: It should be noted that donors were predominantly white British and more often female, and clonal diversity was possibly underestimated. Spike as a whole was targeted by vaccine-associated CD4 TCRs, dominant at 160-218 and 743-854.

The source material was peripheral blood, sampled on day 0 of AZD1222 vaccination. The sequence came from an adult in good health. The chain is built from TRBV5-1 and TRBJ2-6, with 7 bases identical to TRBD1. The CDR3 is CASSPGQYGANVLTF. DNA of the CDR3: TGCGCCAGCAGCCCGGGACAGTACGGGGCCAACGTCCTGACTTTC.